This T cell receptor (beta chain) stems from a study of Graves' ophthalmopathy and Graves' hyperthyroidism. This clonotype was detected ten times or more. Its specificity is not known. The study's findings and limits: Ophthalmopathy and stable hyperthyroidism were discriminated by a 13-signature model, with roughly 86% sensitivity and under 84% specificity. Blood also contained most of the expanded thyroid clonotypes above 0.001 frequency.

Germline CDR1 and CDR2: SQVTM and ANQGSEA. The CDR3 loop spans 13 amino acids. V was shortened by 6 bases and J by 5 bases, with 14 bases between the two germline ends. Only newly diagnosed hyperthyroidism patients aged 18 to 65, with under 2 months' duration, were enrolled. Enrollment excluded any patients with other autoimmune diseases, uncontrolled infections, pregnancy or lactation. Beta-chain TCR CDR3 regions were amplified from RNA transcripts. RT-PCR with HTBI primers came first, then second-round multiplex PCR. TCRdb reprocessed the multiplex PCR reads via MiXCR and lists one record per CDR3 protein. The profile shows about 1.1 million distinct CDR3 sequences, roughly two fifths of them singletons.

The sequencing input was peripheral blood or thyroid tissue (not recorded which). The chain couples TRBV29-1 to TRBJ1-5; maybe TRBD1 (5 bases). The sequence derives from an adult man with Graves' hyperthyroidism. In nucleotides, the CDR3 is TGCAGCGTGGCTAGGACAATTGATCAGCCCCAGCATTTT. Its protein is CSVARTIDQPQHF.